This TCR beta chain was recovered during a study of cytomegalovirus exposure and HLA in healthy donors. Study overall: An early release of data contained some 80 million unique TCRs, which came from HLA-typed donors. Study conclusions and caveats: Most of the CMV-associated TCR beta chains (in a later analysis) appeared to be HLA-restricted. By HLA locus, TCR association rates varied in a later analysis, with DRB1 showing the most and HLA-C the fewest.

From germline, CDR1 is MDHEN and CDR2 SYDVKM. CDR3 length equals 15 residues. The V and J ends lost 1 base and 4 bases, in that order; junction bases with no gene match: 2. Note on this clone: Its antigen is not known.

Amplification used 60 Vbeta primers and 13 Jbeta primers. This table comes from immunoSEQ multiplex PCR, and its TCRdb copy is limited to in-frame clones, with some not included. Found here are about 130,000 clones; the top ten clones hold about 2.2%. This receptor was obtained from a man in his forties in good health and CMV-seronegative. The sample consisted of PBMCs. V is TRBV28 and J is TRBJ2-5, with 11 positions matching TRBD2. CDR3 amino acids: CASSLLGLAGETQYF. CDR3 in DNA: TGTGCCAGCAGTTTATTAGGACTAGCGGGAGAGACCCAGTACTTC.